Each of the 9 T cell receptor beta chains below was sequenced from the same sample in a study of control samples from healthy donors and cancer patients. Clones were read by immunoSEQ multiplex PCR, and TCRdb kept only the in-frame ones, dropping some. This table holds 60,000 to 75,000 clones, about 89% found once. The specimen sequenced was PBMCs. All receptors derive from a woman between 45 and 60 years old with head and neck cancer.

This rearrangement joins TRBV28 to TRBJ2-7; the D gene is possibly TRBD1 (6 bases). This CDR3 is 13 amino acids long. Germline assignment: CDR1 MDHEN and CDR2 SYDVKM. V lost 5 bases to trimming and J lost 3 bases, with 11 bases between them. As DNA, the CDR3 is TGTGCCAGCAGTCGGACAGTTATCTACGAGCAGTACTTC. Translation gives CASSRTVIYEQYF.

This chain uses TRBV27 with TRBJ2-6; TRBD1 agrees at 10 bases. Trimming at V came to 6 bases and at J to 0 bases, leaving 5 bases not matched to a gene. The CDR3 sequence is 17 residues long. Germline assignment: CDR1 MNHEY and CDR2 SMNVEV (reference sequence). The CDR3 sequence is CASRAGTGASGANVLTF. The CDR3, as DNA: TGTGCCAGCAGGGCCGGGACAGGGGCCTCTGGGGCCAACGTCCTGACTTTC.

The V gene is TRBV28, the J gene TRBJ2-7; perhaps TRBD1 as D (6 bases). This CDR3 has 11 amino acids. V was pared by 8 bases and J by 4 bases, with 9 bases between. Germline assignment: CDR1 MDHEN and CDR2 SYDVKM. This CDR3 reads CASFRGYEQYF. Here the CDR3 DNA reads TGTGCCAGCTTCAGGGGTTACGAGCAGTACTTC. Filled out from reference TRBV28 and TRBJ2-7, the complete variable domain reads DVKVTQSSRYLVKRTGEKVFLECVQDMDHENMFWYRQDPGLGLRLIYFSYDVKMKEKGDIPEGYSVSREKKERFSLILESASTNQTSMYLCASFRGYEQYFGPGTRLTVT.

The chain links TRBV28 to TRBJ2-3; D may be TRBD2 (5 bases). Deletions cut 7 bases from V and 5 bases from J, with 13 bases between. This CDR3 comprises 13 residues. Germline V lookup: CDR1 MDHEN, CDR2 SYDVKM. The CDR3 sequence: CASNPPGEDTQYF. CDR3 bases: TGTGCCAGCAACCCCCCCGGGGAAGATACGCAGTATTTT.

J is TRBJ1-1 and V is TRBV18; 8 bases agree with TRBD1. The germline V gene has CDR1 KGHSH and CDR2 LQKENI. The CDR3 is 14 amino acids. V shed 6 bases and J 3 bases; nucleotides not matched to a gene: 6. CDR3 loop: CASSRTGMYTEAFF. In DNA, the CDR3 is TGTGCCAGCTCGCGGACAGGGATGTACACTGAAGCTTTCTTT.

This rearrangement joins TRBV6-5 to TRBJ2-4; D uncertain. V was clipped by 7 bases and J by 2 bases, with 6 bases between them. Germline V gene data show CDR1 as MNHEY and CDR2 as SVGAGI. CDR3 length equals 12 residues. This CDR3 reads CASKETKNIQYF. CDR3 coding DNA: TGTGCCAGCAAGGAGACCAAAAACATTCAGTACTTC.

The chain uses TRBV19 and TRBJ1-1, with a tentative D call TRBD1 (6 bases). The CDR3 totals 13 residues. Germline V gene sequence: CDR1 LNHDA, CDR2 SQIVND (reference sequence). The V and J ends lost 5 bases and 5 bases respectively, with 12 bases between them. The CDR3 reads CASSVQGMTEAFF. The CDR3 bases are TGTGCCAGTAGTGTACAGGGTATGACTGAAGCTTTCTTT.

CDR3 loop: CASSLYLQETQYF. The CDR3 DNA follows: TGTGCCAGCAGCTTATATCTCCAAGAGACCCAGTACTTC. V is TRBV2 and J is TRBJ2-5; D not resolved. Looked up from germline, CDR1 is SNHLY and CDR2 is FYNNEI. This CDR3 has 13 residues. V was trimmed by 6 bases and J by 1 base, leaving 9 bases between them.

The chain combines TRBV7-2 with TRBJ2-2; TRBD2 might be the D (5 bases). Trimming stripped 6 bases from V and 5 bases from J, with 22 bases between. Germline CDR1 SGHTA, CDR2 FQGNSA. CDR3 length: 17 residues. The CDR3 protein is CASSLDRPLATTGELFF. CDR3 nucleotides: TGTGCCAGCAGTCTAGATAGGCCCCTAGCTACTACCGGGGAGCTGTTTTTT.